Sequencing of this T cell receptor (beta chain) was carried out in a study of shared clonotypes between healthy human individuals. Authors' methods: Filtering was not the same, since immunoSEQ gave junction-only sequences without quality scores. The repertoire was sequenced with immunoSEQ multiplex PCR; TCRdb's copy has only in-frame clones and lacks some. That table is the source of V, J and clone size, and D and trimming were worked out from the DNA. This table has more than 150,000 clones, 65% to 80% appearing once. This clonotype was obtained from a man aged 30 to 39 in good health. Material: memory CD4+ T cells sorted from blood. Regarding subset: CD45RA-negative fraction.

In nucleotides, the CDR3 is TGTGCCAGCAGTGAAGCCCTCACCGCGACAGGGGTAGATACGCAGTATTTT. Translating gives CASSEALTATGVDTQYF. This chain links TRBV2 with TRBJ2-3; 8 bases match TRBD1. J gave up 5 bases and V 0 bases, and 10 bases lay outside the gene matches. CDR1 SNHLY and CDR2 FYNNEI come from the germline V gene. The CDR3 extends over 17 amino acids. The whole variable domain, filled in from reference TRBV2 and TRBJ2-3, reads EPEVTQTPSHQVTQMGQEVILRCVPISNHLYFYWYRQILGQKVEFLVSFYNNEISEKSEIFDDQFSVERPDGSNFTLKIRSTKLEDSAMYFCASSEALTATGVDTQYFGPGTRLTVL.